Shown below are 27 T cell receptor beta chains from a single sample sequenced in a study of blood T cell repertoires in COVID-19. Sequencing used immunoSEQ multiplex PCR; TCRdb keeps in-frame clones, though not all of them. This sample has about 140,000 clones, with 84% found just once. Material for sequencing was PBMCs or T cells enriched from blood (not recorded which). These receptors all come from a woman aged 45-65 years with acute COVID-19.

This clone was seen just once. The V call is TRBV14, the J call TRBJ2-7, with 11 bases that match TRBD2. Germline assignment: CDR1 SGHDN and CDR2 FVKESK. The CDR3 sequence is 17 residues long. Trimming cost V 4 bases and J 7 bases; bases outside gene matches: 15. The CDR3 region has the DNA TGTGCCAGCAGCCTAGAAACCCTAGCGGGAGGAATCTGTGAGCAGTACTTC. Protein product: CASSLETLAGGICEQYF.

The chain recombines TRBV2 with TRBJ1-1; D perhaps matches TRBD1 (6 bases). CDR3 length: 12 residues. The V end was cut by 2 bases, the J end by 6 bases, with 7 bases between. From germline, CDR1 is SNHLY and CDR2 FYNNEI. The CDR3 spells CASSEQGSEAFF. In DNA, the CDR3 is TGTGCCAGCAGTGAACAGGGGTCTGAAGCTTTCTTT. Filled out from reference TRBV2 and TRBJ1-1, the complete variable domain reads EPEVTQTPSHQVTQMGQEVILRCVPISNHLYFYWYRQILGQKVEFLVSFYNNEISEKSEIFDDQFSVERPDGSNFTLKIRSTKLEDSAMYFCASSEQGSEAFFGQGTRLTVV.

V usage is TRBV28 and J usage is TRBJ1-3, with a tentative D call TRBD1 (5 bases). V lost 7 bases and J 4 bases, leaving 14 bases between the germline ends. The CDR3 runs 14 residues. Germline assignment: CDR1 MDHEN and CDR2 SYDVKM. For the CDR3, the DNA is TGTGCCAGCAACGCTGGACAACCCGGAAACACCATATATTTT. Protein product: CASNAGQPGNTIYF.

The genes are TRBV9 and TRBJ2-4, with 7 bases lining up with TRBD2. The CDR3 runs to 16 residues. Losses at the gene ends were 4 bases for V and 0 bases for J; bases not matched to a gene: 7. CDR1 SGDLS and CDR2 YYNGEE come from the germline V gene. For the CDR3, the DNA is TGTGCCAGCAGCCCACGGGGGGACCTAGCCAAAAACATTCAGTACTTC. Translation gives CASSPRGDLAKNIQYF.

The J gene is TRBJ2-2, the V gene TRBV4-2; 11 positions match TRBD1. This CDR3 region has 14 residues. With V trimmed by 5 bases and J by 6 bases, 2 bases remained unmatched. From germline, CDR1 is LGHNA and CDR2 YNFKEQ. Here the CDR3 reads CASSTGQGAGELFF. The CDR3 nucleotides read TGTGCCAGCAGCACGGGACAGGGGGCCGGGGAGCTGTTTTTT.

The rearrangement joins TRBV4-2 to TRBJ2-2, with a possible D match to TRBD2 (5 bases). With 3 bases removed from V and 0 bases from J, the gap between germline ends came to 14 bases. Germline V gene sequence: CDR1 LGHNA, CDR2 YNFKEQ. This CDR3 spans 17 amino acids. The CDR3 spells CASSQGSGRANTGELFF. CDR3 sequence (DNA): TGTGCCAGCAGCCAGGGCAGCGGAAGGGCGAACACCGGGGAGCTGTTTTTT.

The chain is built from TRBV3-1 (or the pseudogene TRBV3-2) and TRBJ2-7; TRBD1 is a possible D gene (5 bases). This CDR3 spans 16 amino acids. V was clipped by 1 base and J by 0 bases, with 13 bases between them. Per germline, CDR1 LGHDT and CDR2 YNNKEL (reference sequence). The CDR3 bases are TGTGCCAGCAGCCAAGTTGGGCAGGGCAACTCCTACGAGCAGTACTTC. Its protein is CASSQVGQGNSYEQYF.

This chain connects TRBV5-1 to TRBJ2-1; D not certain. This CDR3 region has 13 residues. In germline, CDR1 is SGHRS, CDR2 YFSETQ. V shed 6 bases and J shed 9 bases, with 16 bases lying between them. The CDR3 DNA reads as TGCGCCAGCAACCCTGGCGGTTCGACTGAGCAGTTCTTC. This translates into CASNPGGSTEQFF.

The genes are TRBV2 and TRBJ2-5, with D tentatively TRBD1 (8 bases). Germline-derived CDR1 and CDR2 are SNHLY and FYNNEI. V was clipped by 5 bases and J by 4 bases, with 14 bases between them. This CDR3 has 14 amino acids. DNA of the CDR3: TGTGCCAGCAGTTTACAGGGGGAGGGAGAGACCCAGTACTTC. Translating gives CASSLQGEGETQYF.

As for this clone: The junction departs from germline at one end; a sequencing error may be responsible. This chain joins TRBV2 and TRBJ2-7, with D maybe TRBD2 (5 bases). This CDR3 is built from 11 residues. Looked up from germline, CDR1 is SNHLY and CDR2 is FYNNEI. The CDR3 DNA reads as TGTGCCGGCAGTCGGGGCTACGAGCAGTACTTC. Translation gives CAGSRGYEQYF.

This chain links TRBV30 with TRBJ1-5; D remains ambiguous. Germline CDR1 GTSNPN, CDR2 SVGIG (reference sequence). V was cut by 1 base and J by 5 bases, with 12 bases left in between. This CDR3 has 14 residues. The CDR3 spells CAWSAGFGYQPQHF. CDR3 in DNA: TGTGCCTGGAGTGCGGGGTTTGGGTATCAGCCCCAGCATTTT.

The CDR3, as DNA: TGTGCCAGCAGTGACAACCGCTATGGCTACACCTTC. Encoded protein: CASSDNRYGYTF. The V call is TRBV11-2, the J call TRBJ1-2; D is unclear. Germline values: CDR1 SGHAT, CDR2 FQNNGV. The ends were cut back, 6 bases at V and 4 bases at J, with 9 bases in the middle. The CDR3 is 12 amino acids.

This chain connects TRBV9 to TRBJ2-1, with 8 bases fitting TRBD2. From germline, CDR1 is SGDLS and CDR2 YYNGEE. The CDR3 is 15 amino acids. V trimming: 2 bases; J trimming: 8 bases; junction bases outside the gene matches: 9. In DNA form, the CDR3 reads TGTGCCAGCAGCGTGAGCGGGAGTGTCGAGGATGAGCAGTTCTTC. The encoded protein is CASSVSGSVEDEQFF.

This sequence joins TRBV7-6 and TRBJ2-1; a possible D gene is TRBD2 (5 bases). The germline CDR1 and CDR2 sequences are SGHVS and FNYEAQ. This CDR3 is built from 15 residues. V was clipped by 1 base and J by 4 bases, with 11 bases between them. CDR3 DNA: TGTGCCAGCAGCTTAGTTTCGGGGTTTTACAATGAGCAGTTCTTC. Protein product: CASSLVSGFYNEQFF.

This clone has a single count. Different DNA sequences within this sample yield the same CDR3. V and J are TRBV29-1 and TRBJ2-5, with TRBD2 as a possible D gene (6 bases). The CDR3 has 12 amino acids. Germline assignment: CDR1 SQVTM and CDR2 ANQGSEA. Trimming left V 4 bases short and J 2 bases short, with 8 bases between. For the CDR3, the DNA is TGCAGCGTTGTCGGGAGTCAAGAGACCCAGTACTTC. Amino acid sequence: CSVVGSQETQYF. Variable domain in full (rest from reference TRBV29-1 and TRBJ2-5): SAVISQKPSRDICQRGTSLTIQCQVDSQVTMMFWYRQQPGQSLTLIATANQGSEATYESGFVIDKFPISRPNLTFSTLTVSNMSPEDSSIYLCSVVGSQETQYFGPGTRLLVL.

CDR3 nucleotide sequence: TGCGCCAGCAGCTTCTCGTCACAGGCTAGTCGCGAGCAGTACTTC. This codes for CASSFSSQASREQYF. The chain combines TRBV5-1 with TRBJ2-7; tentative D call: TRBD1 (5 bases). This CDR3 is 15 amino acids long. Germline V gene sequence: CDR1 SGHRS, CDR2 YFSETQ. Trimming took off 2 bases at V and 6 bases at J, with 18 bases between the two ends.

The V gene is TRBV24-1, the J gene TRBJ1-2; D perhaps matches TRBD1 (5 bases). Looked up from germline, CDR1 is KGHDR and CDR2 is SFDVKD. Between the trimmed V and J ends, which lost 4 bases and 3 bases, there was a span of 17 bases. CDR3 size: 16 residues. The CDR3 loop is CATSDPSSGAHYGYTF. DNA of the CDR3: TGTGCCACCAGTGACCCTTCAAGCGGGGCCCACTATGGCTACACCTTC.

This clone appeared a few times. The chain combines TRBV19 with TRBJ2-2; the D is unclear. Trimming took off 7 bases at V and 2 bases at J, with 5 bases between the two ends. The CDR3 has 12 residues. Germline loops: CDR1 LNHDA, CDR2 SQIVND (reference sequence). CDR3 in DNA: TGTGCCAGTAACCTAAACACCGGGGAGCTGTTTTTT. Amino acid sequence: CASNLNTGELFF.

V is TRBV5-1 and J is TRBJ2-3, with 8 bases that match TRBD1. The CDR3 is made up of 15 amino acids. Germline CDR1 SGHRS, CDR2 YFSETQ. V lost 3 bases to trimming and J lost 1 base; unmatched junction nucleotides: 4. CDR3 residues: CASSSQGGGTDTQYF. The CDR3 region has the DNA TGCGCCAGCAGCTCACAGGGGGGAGGCACAGATACGCAGTATTTT.

This chain connects TRBV7-2 to TRBJ2-1; 9 nucleotides align to TRBD2. This CDR3 spans 14 amino acids. From germline, CDR1 is SGHTA and CDR2 FQGNSA. J was trimmed by 8 bases and V by 4 bases; bases with no gene match: 6. The chain's CDR3 is CASSYAPSGDEQFF. The CDR3 coding sequence is TGTGCCAGCAGCTACGCTCCTAGCGGGGATGAGCAGTTCTTC.

The sample holds a few counts of this clone. The chain links TRBV7-3 to TRBJ2-1, with D perhaps matching TRBD2 (5 bases). There are 13 residues in the CDR3. Germline-derived CDR1 and CDR2 are SGHTA and FQGTGA. V was clipped by 5 bases and J by 10 bases, with 15 bases between them. For the CDR3, the DNA is TGTGCCAGCAGCCCTACTAGGTCCAGGGAGCAGTTCTTC. It specifies CASSPTRSREQFF.

This chain connects TRBV16 to TRBJ1-5; 10 bases agree with TRBD1. Germline lookup yields CDR1 KGHSY and CDR2 FQNENV. CDR3 length equals 16 residues. The V and J ends lost 1 base and 3 bases, in that order; junction bases with no gene match: 3. CDR3 region: CASSQFGTGDNQPQHF. In nucleotides, the CDR3 is TGTGCCAGCAGCCAATTTGGGACAGGGGACAATCAGCCCCAGCATTTT.

This chain connects TRBV19 to TRBJ2-3, with 8 bases that match TRBD2. V was clipped by 7 bases and J by 4 bases; unmatched bases: 7. CDR1 LNHDA and CDR2 SQIVND come from the germline V gene (reference sequence). The CDR3 has 14 residues. The CDR3 DNA reads TGTGCCAGTAATAACGGGAGGGGCGCAGATACGCAGTATTTT. It translates to CASNNGRGADTQYF.

CDR3: CASSPTGMRGYGYTF. In DNA, the CDR3 is TGCGCCAGCAGCCCTACAGGGATGAGGGGCTATGGCTACACCTTC. The rearrangement joins TRBV5-1 to TRBJ1-2, with TRBD1 as a possible D gene (6 bases). Germline V gene sequence: CDR1 SGHRS, CDR2 YFSETQ. Trimming took off 4 bases at V and 4 bases at J, with 17 bases between the two ends. CDR3 length equals 15 residues.

CDR3 region: CASSFTFRAEAFF. The CDR3 coding sequence is TGTGCCAGCAGCTTCACTTTCCGGGCTGAAGCTTTCTTT. The genes are TRBV7-9 and TRBJ1-1; no clear D. This CDR3 has 13 residues. Germline V CDR1 and CDR2: SEHNR, FQNEAQ (reference sequence). The ends were cut back, 3 bases at V and 6 bases at J, with 11 bases in the middle.

This clone was detected once. V gene TRBV7-3 combines with J gene TRBJ2-3; 9 bases are shared with TRBD2. Germline V gene data show CDR1 as SGHTA and CDR2 as FQGTGA. This CDR3 has 18 residues. Trimming cost V 0 bases and J 3 bases; bases outside gene matches: 10. As DNA, the CDR3 is TGTGCCAGCAGCTTAACGTTCCTAGCGGGACCGGGGACAGATACGCAGTATTTT. This gives the protein CASSLTFLAGPGTDTQYF. The variable domain in full, completed from reference TRBV7-3 and TRBJ2-3, reads GAGVSQTPSNKVTEKGKYVELRCDPISGHTALYWYRQSLGQGPEFLIYFQGTGAADDSGLPNDRFFAVRPEGSVSTLKIQRTERGDSAVYLCASSLTFLAGPGTDTQYFGPGTRLTVL.

CDR3 in amino acids: CAWSALQTGGYTF. DNA for the CDR3: TGTGCCTGGAGTGCCCTCCAGACAGGAGGCTACACCTTC. The chain employs TRBV30 and TRBJ1-2; D may be TRBD1 (6 bases). Germline lookup yields CDR1 GTSNPN and CDR2 SVGIG (reference sequence). V lost 1 base to trimming and J lost 8 bases, with 14 bases between them. CDR3 size: 13 residues.